This T cell receptor beta chain stems from a study of shared clonotypes between healthy human individuals. Regarding this clone: Its specificity is not known. The junction does not match germline at one end; this may be a read error.

TCRdb's copy holds only in-frame clones and misses some; the assay was immunoSEQ multiplex PCR. The sample lists about 1.4 million clones; roughly 95% were seen once. Points from the study as a whole: Of the naive CD4 clonotypes, roughly 5% were shared across several donors. Among donors, sharing of clonotypes was expected to be affected by sequencing depth. Depth was large, yet rarefaction showed that sorted-subset sequencing was incomplete.

This CDR3 has 13 residues. Germline lookup yields CDR1 SGHDN and CDR2 FVKESK. This chain uses TRBV14 with TRBJ2-7, with D possibly matching TRBD2 (6 bases). The specimen was naive CD4+ T cells sorted from blood. Subset: CD45RA+ positively selected. The receptor comes from a young man in good health. The DNA for the CDR3 is TGTGCCAGCAGCCAAGACGTGATGGGGGAGGCCATCTTC. Its translation is CASSQDVMGEAIF.